This is a list of T cell receptor beta chains from one sample in a study of blood T cell repertoires in COVID-19. Data came from immunoSEQ multiplex PCR; TCRdb stores just in-frame clones and leaves some out. The repertoire consists of hundreds of thousands of clones, with about 88% occurring once and the leading ten covering roughly 7.2%. Material for sequencing was peripheral blood. The receptor source for this set is an older woman with COVID-19, enrolled during active disease. The CDR3 runs from the conserved cysteine through the conserved F or W. D genes are given only for firm matches. Clone size appears in some rows only: once, few, many, or a class for an expanded clone.

D: .
V: TRBV7-9
size: .
J: TRBJ1-1
DNA: TGTGCCAGCACTGACAGTTCAGATGGTGAAGCTTTCTTT
CDR3: CASTDSSDGEAFF

D: TRBD2
V: TRBV12-3/TRBV12-4
size: .
J: TRBJ2-5
DNA: TGTGCCAGTTCGGGACTAACCCAAGAGACCCAGTACTTC
CDR3: CASSGLTQETQYF

D: .
V: TRBV6-5
size: .
J: TRBJ1-2
DNA: TGTGCCAGCAGCACAGGGTTCCATGGCTACACCTTC
CDR3: CASSTGFHGYTF

D: TRBD1
V: TRBV30
size: .
J: TRBJ1-2
DNA: TGTGCCTGGAGTGTACGGGACAGGGGCTATGGCTACACCTTC
CDR3: CAWSVRDRGYGYTF

D: TRBD1
V: TRBV18
size: .
J: TRBJ1-4
DNA: TGTGCCAGCTCACCACCAGGGACAGGGTATGAAAAACTGTTTTTT
CDR3: CASSPPGTGYEKLFF

D: .
V: TRBV5-4
size: .
J: TRBJ2-3
DNA: TGTGCCAGCAGCCGGGAACAGGGCATAGGGCCCACAGATACGCAGTATTTT
CDR3: CASSREQGIGPTDTQYF

D: TRBD1
V: TRBV19
size: .
J: TRBJ1-3
DNA: TGTGCCAGTAGTCCGAATCGACAGGGAGGTGGAAACACCATATATTTT
CDR3: CASSPNRQGGGNTIYF

D: .
V: TRBV5-1
size: .
J: TRBJ1-3
DNA: TGCGCCAGCAGCTTGTCCGAGGCCTCTGGAAACACCATATATTTT
CDR3: CASSLSEASGNTIYF

D: TRBD1
V: TRBV5-4
size: .
J: TRBJ1-6
DNA: TGTGCCAGCAGCCTACAGGGGCTCAATAATTCACCCCTCCACTTT
CDR3: CASSLQGLNNSPLHF

D: TRBD1
V: TRBV30
size: .
J: TRBJ2-7
DNA: TGTGCCTGGAGCCGGGGACAGGACGAGCAGTACTTC
CDR3: CAWSRGQDEQYF

D: .
V: TRBV6-4
size: .
J: TRBJ1-2
DNA: TGTGCCAGCAGTGATAATGGGGGCGGCCTCTACACCTTC
CDR3: CASSDNGGGLYTF

D: .
V: TRBV19
size: .
J: TRBJ2-7
DNA: TGTGCCAGTACCACGACACACCCCTCCTACGAGCAGTACTTC
CDR3: CASTTTHPSYEQYF

D: .
V: TRBV19
size: .
J: TRBJ1-2
DNA: TGTGCCAGTACCGGGACACGTGGATTCTATGGCTACACCTTC
CDR3: CASTGTRGFYGYTF

D: TRBD1
V: TRBV3-1/TRBV3-2
size: .
J: TRBJ1-1
DNA: TGTGCCAGCAGCCAAGGAGGGACAGGGATGGAAGCTTTCTTT
CDR3: CASSQGGTGMEAFF

D: .
V: TRBV6-2/TRBV6-3
size: once
J: TRBJ1-5
DNA: TGTGCCAGCAGTTCAGGGGAACGGGCAGTTCAGCCCCAGCATTTT
CDR3: CASSSGERAVQPQHF

D: .
V: TRBV5-8
size: .
J: TRBJ1-6
DNA: TGTGCCAGTCCGTACCCTCTTACGGCGGATTCACCCCTCCACTTT
CDR3: CASPYPLTADSPLHF

D: .
V: TRBV5-4
size: once
J: TRBJ1-2
DNA: TGTGCCAGCACCCCGGGTTGGGGCAACTATGGCTACACCTTC
CDR3: CASTPGWGNYGYTF

D: TRBD2
V: TRBV6-2/TRBV6-3
size: .
J: TRBJ2-3
DNA: TGTGCCAGCAGTTTGGGACTAGCGGGGGGGCGGAGAGATACGCAGTATTTT
CDR3: CASSLGLAGGRRDTQYF

D: TRBD1
V: TRBV3-1/TRBV3-2
size: .
J: TRBJ2-7
DNA: TGTGCCAGCAGCCAAGGCCAATGGGACAGGCCCGGGCTAGAGCAGTACTTC
CDR3: CASSQGQWDRPGLEQYF

D: .
V: TRBV6-5
size: .
J: TRBJ1-5
DNA: TGTGCCAGCGTGGGGACTGGGGTCAATCAGCCCCAGCATTTT
CDR3: CASVGTGVNQPQHF

D: .
V: TRBV5-1
size: .
J: TRBJ1-6
DNA: TGCGCCAGCAGCTGGTCCTTACAAAATTATAATTCACCCCTCCACTTT
CDR3: CASSWSLQNYNSPLHF

D: TRBD1
V: TRBV25-1
size: .
J: TRBJ1-2
DNA: TGTGCCAGCAGTGATCTGACAGGGATGTTTTGGCACACCTTC
CDR3: CASSDLTGMFWHTF

D: .
V: TRBV9
size: once
J: TRBJ1-2
DNA: TGTGCCAGCAGCGCCGGACATCACCGATCTAACTATGGCTACACCTTC
CDR3: CASSAGHHRSNYGYTF

D: TRBD1
V: TRBV7-8
size: few
J: TRBJ1-5
DNA: TGTGCCAGCAGCTTGAGGGACAGGGGCGGCAATCAGCCCCAGCATTTT
CDR3: CASSLRDRGGNQPQHF

D: .
V: TRBV7-2
size: .
J: TRBJ1-2
DNA: TGTGCCAGCAGCTTAGCGCATGGACAGAAACGTTATGGCTACACCTTC
CDR3: CASSLAHGQKRYGYTF

D: TRBD1
V: TRBV3-1/TRBV3-2
size: .
J: TRBJ2-3
DNA: TGTGCCAGCAGCCATGGTAAAAGGACAGGGAGGACAGATACGCAGTATTTT
CDR3: CASSHGKRTGRTDTQYF

D: TRBD1
V: TRBV6-5
size: once
J: TRBJ1-2
DNA: TGTGCCAGCGGTACAACAGGGGATTCGTTGAGCGGCTACACCTTC
CDR3: CASGTTGDSLSGYTF

D: TRBD1
V: TRBV11-3
size: .
J: TRBJ1-2
DNA: TGTGCCAGCAGCCAGGACAGGGAATATGGCTACACCTTC
CDR3: CASSQDREYGYTF

D: .
V: TRBV18
size: .
J: TRBJ1-5
DNA: TGTGCCAGCTCGGAGGGCCGCAATCAGCCCCAGCATTTT
CDR3: CASSEGRNQPQHF

D: .
V: TRBV11-3
size: .
J: TRBJ2-7
DNA: TGTGCCAGCAGCTTAGGGGGGAGGTACGACGAGCAGTACTTC
CDR3: CASSLGGRYDEQYF

D: TRBD1
V: TRBV10-3
size: .
J: TRBJ1-3
DNA: TGTGCCATCACCCCTCAGACAGGGGGCTCTGGAAACACCATATATTTT
CDR3: CAITPQTGGSGNTIYF

D: .
V: TRBV12-3/TRBV12-4
size: .
J: TRBJ2-7
DNA: TGTGCCAGCAGTTCCACCGGGGAGCAGTACTTC
CDR3: CASSSTGEQYF

D: TRBD1
V: TRBV5-1
size: .
J: TRBJ1-2
DNA: TGCGCCAGCAGCTTTTCACCGGGACAGGGACGCCCGATTAACTATGGCTACACCTTC
CDR3: CASSFSPGQGRPINYGYTF

D: .
V: TRBV30
size: few
J: TRBJ1-6
DNA: TGTGCCTGGAAATCGGGTCTCTGGGAGGATTCACCCCTCCACTTT
CDR3: CAWKSGLWEDSPLHF

D: .
V: TRBV5-1
size: .
J: TRBJ2-3
DNA: TGCGCCAGCAGCTTGGCCGGCACAGATACGCAGTATTTT
CDR3: CASSLAGTDTQYF

D: .
V: TRBV5-6
size: .
J: TRBJ2-1
DNA: TGTGCCAGCAGCCCAGATGCCAGTGAGCAGTTCTTC
CDR3: CASSPDASEQFF

D: .
V: TRBV7-3
size: .
J: TRBJ2-7
DNA: TGTGCCAGCAGCCCGAGCGGAACCTACGAGCAGTACTTC
CDR3: CASSPSGTYEQYF

D: TRBD1
V: TRBV5-4
size: .
J: TRBJ2-3
DNA: TGTGCCAGCAGCTTAACAGGGGGCAGAACAGATACGCAGTATTTT
CDR3: CASSLTGGRTDTQYF

D: TRBD2
V: TRBV19
size: .
J: TRBJ2-6
DNA: TGTGCCAGTAGTCGAACGGTCGTTCCGGGAGGTGCTGGGGCCAACGTCCTGACTTTC
CDR3: CASSRTVVPGGAGANVLTF

D: .
V: TRBV2
size: .
J: TRBJ2-5
DNA: TGTGCCAGCAGTGCGGCTAGCTGGGTCCAAGAGACCCAGTACTTC
CDR3: CASSAASWVQETQYF

D: TRBD1
V: TRBV28
size: .
J: TRBJ2-7
DNA: TGTGCCAGCAGTCCGACGACAGGGGCCTCTTACTACGAGCAGTACTTC
CDR3: CASSPTTGASYYEQYF

D: .
V: TRBV6-4
size: .
J: TRBJ2-1
DNA: TGTGCCAGCAGTGACCGGGGGTTTTACAATGAGCAGTTCTTC
CDR3: CASSDRGFYNEQFF

D: .
V: TRBV29-1
size: .
J: TRBJ1-2
DNA: TGCAGCGTACCTAACAGGGCTGTTTACTATGGCTACACCTTC
CDR3: CSVPNRAVYYGYTF

D: .
V: TRBV19
size: .
J: TRBJ1-2
DNA: TGTGCCAGTATAGAAGGGGCAGGGTTCCCCTATGGCTACACCTTC
CDR3: CASIEGAGFPYGYTF

D: .
V: TRBV10-1
size: .
J: TRBJ1-1
DNA: TGCGCCAGCAGTGAGTCGGCAGGGCGAGCTGAAGCTTTCTTT
CDR3: CASSESAGRAEAFF

D: .
V: TRBV6-6
size: few
J: TRBJ1-3
DNA: TGTGCCAGCAGCCCCAATAAACAGGGCTCTGGAAACACCATATATTTT
CDR3: CASSPNKQGSGNTIYF

D: TRBD2
V: TRBV4-1
size: once
J: TRBJ2-1
DNA: TGCGCCAGCAGCCAAGAAGGACTAGCAGTCGGCAATGAGCAGTTCTTC
CDR3: CASSQEGLAVGNEQFF

D: .
V: TRBV10-3
size: .
J: TRBJ1-3
DNA: TGTGCCATCAGTGACAACACCGTCTCTGGAAACACCATATATTTT
CDR3: CAISDNTVSGNTIYF

D: .
V: TRBV3-1/TRBV3-2
size: once
J: TRBJ1-5
DNA: TGTGCCAGCAGTCCTGGACAGCGCGATCAGCCCCAGCATTTT
CDR3: CASSPGQRDQPQHF

D: .
V: TRBV4-1
size: .
J: TRBJ1-4
DNA: TGCGCCAGCAGCCAAAGAGGAGACAGTAATGAAAAACTGTTTTTT
CDR3: CASSQRGDSNEKLFF

D: .
V: TRBV19
size: once
J: TRBJ2-3
DNA: TGTGCCACTAACCGGCGGATCCTAAGCACAGATACGCAGTATTTT
CDR3: CATNRRILSTDTQYF

D: TRBD1
V: TRBV7-6
size: few
J: TRBJ1-1
DNA: TGTGCCAGCAGCCGGGGACAGAAGAACACTGAAGCTTTCTTT
CDR3: CASSRGQKNTEAFF

D: .
V: TRBV7-9
size: once
J: TRBJ2-7
DNA: TGTGCCAGCAGCTTCGGGACTCCCGCGCGCGAGCAGTACTTC
CDR3: CASSFGTPAREQYF

D: .
V: TRBV15
size: few
J: TRBJ2-2
DNA: TGTGCCACCAGCGGACAACCTCAGGCCGGGGAGCTGTTTTTT
CDR3: CATSGQPQAGELFF

D: .
V: TRBV11-3
size: .
J: TRBJ1-1
DNA: TGTGCCAGCAGCTTAGAAACTTACACTGAAGCTTTCTTT
CDR3: CASSLETYTEAFF

D: .
V: TRBV3-1/TRBV3-2
size: .
J: TRBJ1-1
DNA: TGTGCCAGCAGGGGGACTGGTGGCACTGAAGCTTTCTTT
CDR3: CASRGTGGTEAFF

D: .
V: TRBV2
size: .
J: TRBJ1-1
DNA: TGTGCCAGCAGACCTCAGGGTAGGACCGCTGAAGCTTTCTTT
CDR3: CASRPQGRTAEAFF

D: .
V: TRBV4-1
size: .
J: TRBJ1-5
DNA: TGCGCCAGCAGCCAAGATGGGCAGGGGCCTCAGCCCCAGCATTTT
CDR3: CASSQDGQGPQPQHF